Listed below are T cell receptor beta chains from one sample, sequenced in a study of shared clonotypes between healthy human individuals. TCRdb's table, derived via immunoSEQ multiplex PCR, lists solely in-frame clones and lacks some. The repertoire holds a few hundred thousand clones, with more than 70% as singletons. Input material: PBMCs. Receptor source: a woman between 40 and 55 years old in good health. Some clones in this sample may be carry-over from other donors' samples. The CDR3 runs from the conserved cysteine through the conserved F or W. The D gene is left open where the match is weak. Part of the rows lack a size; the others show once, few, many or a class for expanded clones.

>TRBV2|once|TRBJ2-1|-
TGTGCCACCAAAAGCTCCTTCTACAATGAGCAGTTCTTC
CATKSSFYNEQFF
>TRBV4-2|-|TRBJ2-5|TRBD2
TGTGCCAGCAGCCACACTAGCGAAGAGACCCAGTACTTC
CASSHTSEETQYF
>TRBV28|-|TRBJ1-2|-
TGTGCCAGCAGTTTCAGACCTGCTCCGGGTGGCTACACCTTC
CASSFRPAPGGYTF
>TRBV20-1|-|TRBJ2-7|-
TGCAGTGCGAAACAGGGCTACGAGCAGTACTTC
CSAKQGYEQYF
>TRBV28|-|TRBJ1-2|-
TGTGCCAGCAGTCCGGACAGTAAATACTATGGCTACACCTTC
CASSPDSKYYGYTF
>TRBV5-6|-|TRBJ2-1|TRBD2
TGTGCCAGCAGCCCCCGCGGACTAGTCAATGAGCAGTTCTTC
CASSPRGLVNEQFF
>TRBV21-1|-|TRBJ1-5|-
TGTGCCAGCAGCAAAGACGGGTGCAATCAGCCCCAGCATTTT
CASSKDGCNQPQHF
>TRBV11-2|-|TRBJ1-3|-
TGTGCCAGCAGCTTAGGGGTGGACACCATATATTTT
CASSLGVDTIYF
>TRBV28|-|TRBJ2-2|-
TGTGCCAGCAGTTTAATCTCGAGGGACACCGGGGAGCTGTTTTTT
CASSLISRDTGELFF
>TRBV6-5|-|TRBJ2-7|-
TGTGCCAGCAACGGCCCCTACGAGCAGTACTTC
CASNGPYEQYF
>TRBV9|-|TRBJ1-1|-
TGTGCCAGCAGCCCTTATACCGGGGGAGGCACTGAAGCTTTCTTT
CASSPYTGGGTEAFF
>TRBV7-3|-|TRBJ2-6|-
TGTGCCAGCAGCCCCGGACTTCCCTCTGGGGCCAACGTCCTGACTTTC
CASSPGLPSGANVLTF